A selection of T cell receptor beta chains follows, all from one sample in a study of cytomegalovirus exposure and HLA in healthy donors. TCRdb's table, derived via immunoSEQ multiplex PCR, lists solely in-frame clones and lacks some. The sample lists around 140,000 clones; approximately 78% were seen once. Material: PBMCs. Every receptor here comes from a woman aged 18 to 35 in good health and CMV-seropositive. The CDR3 runs from the conserved cysteine through the conserved F or W. A D gene is named only where the DNA matches it firmly. Some rows have no size entry. The others give once, few or many, or a class for an expanded clone.

-	TRBV5-4	TRBJ1-2	-	CASSREIRGLNYGYTF	TGTGCCAGCAGCCGCGAAATCAGGGGCCTGAACTATGGCTACACCTTC
-	TRBV5-1	TRBJ2-2	TRBD1	CASRPEGTGNTGELFF	TGCGCCAGCAGGCCGGAGGGGACAGGGAACACCGGGGAGCTGTTTTTT
once	TRBV19	TRBJ2-7	TRBD1	CASSLQGMGPYEQYF	TGTGCCAGTAGTTTACAGGGGATGGGCCCCTACGAGCAGTACTTC
-	TRBV6-4	TRBJ1-1	TRBD1	CASSTGQGNTEAFF	TGTGCCAGCAGCACGGGACAGGGGAACACTGAAGCTTTCTTT
-	TRBV27	TRBJ2-7	TRBD2	CASSSRLAGGLRSSYEQYF	TGTGCCAGCAGTTCCAGACTAGCGGGGGGCCTACGAAGCTCCTACGAGCAGTACTTC
-	TRBV19	TRBJ1-1	-	CATRGLTEAFF	TGTGCCACAAGGGGGTTAACTGAAGCTTTCTTT
once	TRBV5-1	TRBJ2-2	-	CASSRGGDTGELFF	TGCGCCAGCAGCCGAGGGGGGGACACCGGGGAGCTGTTTTTT
few	TRBV25-1	TRBJ1-3	-	CASSGGLRSSGNTIYF	TGTGCCAGCAGTGGAGGCCTGCGAAGCTCTGGAAACACCATATATTTT
-	TRBV6-1	TRBJ2-5	TRBD1	CASSASLGGGETQYF	TGTGCTAGCAGTGCAAGTTTAGGGGGCGGGGAGACCCAGTACTTC
-	TRBV7-2	TRBJ2-1	TRBD2	CASSSWGSGGARNEQFF	TGTGCCAGCAGCTCCTGGGGCAGCGGGGGGGCCAGGAATGAGCAGTTCTTC
-	TRBV7-2	TRBJ1-3	-	CASSIRGSGNTIYF	TGTGCCAGCAGCATTCGGGGCTCTGGAAACACCATATATTTT
-	TRBV19	TRBJ1-3	-	CASSSGHLSGNTIYF	TGTGCCAGTAGTTCTGGACACCTCTCTGGAAACACCATATATTTT
-	TRBV7-9	TRBJ1-2	TRBD1	CASSLSPGQALYGYTF	TGTGCCAGCAGCTTATCCCCGGGACAGGCCCTCTATGGCTACACCTTC
-	TRBV5-1	TRBJ1-2	-	CASSLARADTDGYTF	TGCGCCAGCAGCTTGGCGCGGGCAGATACCGATGGCTACACCTTC
few	TRBV7-9	TRBJ1-2	-	CASSFPGVWGYTF	TGTGCCAGCAGCTTCCCGGGGGTGTGGGGCTACACCTTC
-	TRBV19	TRBJ1-1	-	CASDRQYTEAFF	TGTGCCAGCGACAGGCAGTACACTGAAGCTTTCTTT
once	TRBV5-4	TRBJ2-7	TRBD1	CASSLGTGVGARYEQYF	TGTGCCAGCAGCTTGGGGACAGGGGTAGGGGCCCGCTACGAGCAGTACTTC
-	TRBV2	TRBJ2-1	-	CASSGGAYNEQFF	TGTGCCAGCAGTGGGGGGGCCTACAATGAGCAGTTCTTC
-	TRBV14	TRBJ2-7	-	CASSQVQGGRYEQYF	TGTGCCAGCAGCCAAGTTCAGGGAGGCCGCTACGAGCAGTACTTC
-	TRBV28	TRBJ1-2	-	CASRETANYGYTF	TGTGCCAGCAGAGAAACAGCTAACTATGGCTACACCTTC
-	TRBV5-6	TRBJ1-4	-	CASSEDKNEKLFF	TGTGCCAGCAGCGAGGACAAAAATGAAAAACTGTTTTTT
few	TRBV7-9	TRBJ1-1	-	CASSTPRAEAFF	TGTGCCAGCAGTACGCCCAGGGCTGAAGCTTTCTTT
-	TRBV5-1	TRBJ2-3	-	CASSWPEADTQYF	TGCGCCAGCAGCTGGCCCGAAGCGGATACGCAGTATTTT
-	TRBV28	TRBJ1-5	-	CASSSLGGGNQPQHF	TGTGCCAGCAGTTCACTGGGGGGGGGCAATCAGCCCCAGCATTTT
few	TRBV5-6	TRBJ2-6	TRBD1	CASHKTGTGVSGANVLTF	TGTGCCAGCCACAAAACCGGGACAGGGGTCTCTGGGGCCAACGTCCTGACTTTC
few	TRBV6-1	TRBJ1-2	TRBD1	CASSEFSGTGANGYTF	TGTGCCAGCAGTGAATTCTCCGGGACAGGTGCTAATGGCTACACCTTC
-	TRBV23-1	TRBJ2-3	TRBD1	CASSPFPDRGRGTDTQYF	TGCGCCAGCAGTCCGTTTCCCGACAGGGGGCGAGGGACAGATACGCAGTATTTT
-	TRBV9	TRBJ1-3	-	CASSVVDGDSGNTIYF	TGTGCCAGCAGCGTAGTCGACGGGGACTCTGGAAACACCATATATTTT
-	TRBV28	TRBJ2-1	TRBD2	CASSLLQRGYNEQFF	TGTGCCAGCAGTTTACTCCAGCGGGGGTACAATGAGCAGTTCTTC
-	TRBV2	TRBJ1-4	-	CASSATPAGKLFF	TGTGCCAGCAGTGCCACCCCGGCGGGAAAACTGTTTTTT
-	TRBV11-2	TRBJ2-1	TRBD2	CASSLELAGGPHNEQFF	TGTGCCAGCAGCTTAGAGCTAGCGGGGGGCCCTCACAATGAGCAGTTCTTC
-	TRBV7-2	TRBJ1-2	TRBD1	CASSPGQEVYGYTF	TGTGCCAGCAGCCCGGGACAGGAGGTCTATGGCTACACCTTC
-	TRBV5-1	TRBJ1-2	TRBD1	CASSQTGYSSGYTF	TGCGCCAGCAGCCAGACAGGGTATTCTTCGGGCTACACCTTC